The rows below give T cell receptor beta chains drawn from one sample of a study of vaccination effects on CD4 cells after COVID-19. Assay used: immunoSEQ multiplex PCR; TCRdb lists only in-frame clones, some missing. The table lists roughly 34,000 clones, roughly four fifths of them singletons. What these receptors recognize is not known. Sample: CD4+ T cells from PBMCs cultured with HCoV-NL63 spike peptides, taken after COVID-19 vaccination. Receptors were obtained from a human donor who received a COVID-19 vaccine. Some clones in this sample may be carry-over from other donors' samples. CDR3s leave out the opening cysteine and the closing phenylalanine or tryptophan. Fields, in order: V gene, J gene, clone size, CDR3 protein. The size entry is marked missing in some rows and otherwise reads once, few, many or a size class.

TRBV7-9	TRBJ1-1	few	ASRLDRTREAF
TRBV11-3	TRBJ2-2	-	ASSTGTGEGTGELF
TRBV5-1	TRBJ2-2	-	ASSLARGSGTGELF
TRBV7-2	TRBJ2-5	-	ASSLEFWRGGRGDQY
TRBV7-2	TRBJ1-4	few	ASSSYKSRGEKLF
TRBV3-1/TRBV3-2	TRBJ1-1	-	ASSRNSVFLVPF
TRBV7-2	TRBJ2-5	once	ASSPLFRSDKGNTQY
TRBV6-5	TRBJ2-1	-	ASSYSGLSNEQF
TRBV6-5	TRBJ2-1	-	ASSPEGLAGRRQF
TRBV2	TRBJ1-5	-	ASKGDSNQPQH
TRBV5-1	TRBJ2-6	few	ASSLGQGYSGANVLT
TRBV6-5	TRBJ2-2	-	ASSSLPSNTGELF
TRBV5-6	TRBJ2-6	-	ASSLAVGASGANVLT
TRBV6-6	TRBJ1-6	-	ASSLVGHLQPINSPLH
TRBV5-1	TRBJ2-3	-	ASSTGDISDTQY
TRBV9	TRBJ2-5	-	ASSVEYSGETQY
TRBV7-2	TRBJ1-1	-	ASSPTLSIGTEAF
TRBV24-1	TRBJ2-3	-	ATSDLEGQSTDTQY
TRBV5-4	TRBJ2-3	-	ASSLGPRGQGLGTQY
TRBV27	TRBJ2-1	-	ASTQTGTEQF
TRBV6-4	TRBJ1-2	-	ASSDTPQAFANGYT
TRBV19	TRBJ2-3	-	ASSLGDTQY
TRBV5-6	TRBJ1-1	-	ASSGGQMNTEAF
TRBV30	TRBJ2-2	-	AWSRAVGTGASGELF
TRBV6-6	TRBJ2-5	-	ATRQGQREETQY
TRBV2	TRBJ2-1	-	ATAGQSSYNEQF
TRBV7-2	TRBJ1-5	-	ASSLRLGDQPQH
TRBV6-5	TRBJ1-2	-	ASRWGSPNYGYT
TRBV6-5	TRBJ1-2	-	ASSRYSNYGYT
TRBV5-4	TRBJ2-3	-	ASSHRGTDTQY
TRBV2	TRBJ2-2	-	ASDSKGTGELF
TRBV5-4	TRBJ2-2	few	ASSTRTSGVGGELF
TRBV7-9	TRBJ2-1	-	ASSSGYKHNEQF
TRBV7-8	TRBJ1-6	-	ASSLAQGAYSPLH
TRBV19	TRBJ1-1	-	ASSAIQGSTEAF
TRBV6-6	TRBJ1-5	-	ASSKGRGPPPFIGRNQPQH
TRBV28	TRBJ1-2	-	ASSSRDRGLGSYT
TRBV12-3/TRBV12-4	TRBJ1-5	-	ASSLTPQPQH
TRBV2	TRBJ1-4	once	ASRSGTGRTNEKLF
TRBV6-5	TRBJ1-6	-	ASTPGGSWSPLH
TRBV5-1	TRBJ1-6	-	ASSEGSNSPLH
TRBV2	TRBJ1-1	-	ASSGQYTEAF
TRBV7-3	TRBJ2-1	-	ASSLGTANEQF
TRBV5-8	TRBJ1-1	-	ASSLAPGLGTEAF
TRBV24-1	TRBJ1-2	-	ATSDSAGGTYGYT
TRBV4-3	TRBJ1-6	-	ASSQDPVQGSESPLH
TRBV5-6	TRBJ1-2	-	ASSLAGGRGYT
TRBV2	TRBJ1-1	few	ASTLTGLNTEAF
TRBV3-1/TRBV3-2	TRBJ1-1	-	ASSRTGGTEAF
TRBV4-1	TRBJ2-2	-	ASSQARNTGELF
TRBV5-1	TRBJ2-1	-	ASSLEAGRSYNEQF
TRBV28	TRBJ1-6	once	ASTPGGQGNSPLH